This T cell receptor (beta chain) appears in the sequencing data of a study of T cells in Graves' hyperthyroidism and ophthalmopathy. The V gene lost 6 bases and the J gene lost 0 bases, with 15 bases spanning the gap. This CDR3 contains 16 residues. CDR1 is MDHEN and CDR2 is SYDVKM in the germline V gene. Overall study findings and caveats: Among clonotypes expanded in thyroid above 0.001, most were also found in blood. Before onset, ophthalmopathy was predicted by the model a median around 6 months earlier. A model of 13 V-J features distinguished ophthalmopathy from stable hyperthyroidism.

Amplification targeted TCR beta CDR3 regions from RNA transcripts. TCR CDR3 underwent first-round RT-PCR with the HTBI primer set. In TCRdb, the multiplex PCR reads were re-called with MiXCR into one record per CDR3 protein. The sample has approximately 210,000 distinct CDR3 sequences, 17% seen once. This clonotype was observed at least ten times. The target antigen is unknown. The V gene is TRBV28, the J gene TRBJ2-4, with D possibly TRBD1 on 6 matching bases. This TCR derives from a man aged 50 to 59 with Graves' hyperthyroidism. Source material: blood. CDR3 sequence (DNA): TGTGCCAGCAGGTCCCGACAGGCACTAGCCAAAAACATTCAGTACTTC. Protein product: CASRSRQALAKNIQYF.